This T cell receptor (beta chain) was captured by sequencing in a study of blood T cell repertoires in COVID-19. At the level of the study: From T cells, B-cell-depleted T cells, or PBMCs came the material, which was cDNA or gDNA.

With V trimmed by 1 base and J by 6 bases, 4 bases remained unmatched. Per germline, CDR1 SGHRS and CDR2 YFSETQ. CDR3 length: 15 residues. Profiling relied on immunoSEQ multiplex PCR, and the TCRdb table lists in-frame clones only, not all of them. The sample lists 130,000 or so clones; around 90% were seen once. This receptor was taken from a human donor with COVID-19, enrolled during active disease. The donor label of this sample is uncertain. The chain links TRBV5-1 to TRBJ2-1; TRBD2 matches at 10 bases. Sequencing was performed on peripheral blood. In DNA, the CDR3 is TGCGCCAGCAGCTTGCCGGGACTAGCGAGCAATGAGCAGTTCTTC. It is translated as CASSLPGLASNEQFF.